The present entry profiles one TCR beta chain with its context. These data originate in a study of monozygotic twins with inflammatory bowel disease. The CDR3 loop spans 15 amino acids. Germline CDR1 KGHSH, CDR2 LQKENI. Per TCR library, 3500 ng of total RNA was used. TCRdb derives one entry per CDR3 protein from the 5' RACE reads, leaving out DNA. This sample's table has 330,000 or so distinct CDR3 sequences. This sequence was found in a human donor with ulcerative colitis or Crohn's disease, or a healthy co-twin of an affected twin (not recorded which). This chain connects TRBV18 to TRBJ1-1; TCRdb designates TRBD1, a call that cannot be tested without DNA. Sample: blood. CDR3 region: CASSPPSGWITEAFF.